This TCR beta chain was observed in a study of T cell repertoires in ileal Crohn's disease. Findings and limits, study-wide: Compared with non-smokers, active smokers at surgery showed more clonal expansions.

Per sample, about 460 nanograms of biopsy DNA were TCRB immunosequenced. The method was immunoSEQ multiplex PCR; TCRdb's version includes in-frame clones alone and lacks a portion of them. The repertoire holds approximately 13,000 clones, with approximately 63% as singletons. Adults with ileal or ileocolonic Crohn's disease and an indication for resection were eligible. The germline V gene has CDR1 SGHTA and CDR2 FQGNSA. V shed 5 bases and J shed 2 bases, with 3 bases lying between them. CDR3 length equals 11 residues. As to this clone: Its matching antigen is unknown.

The receptor was derived from an adult with Crohn's disease. The V call is TRBV7-2, the J call TRBJ1-1; D uncertain. The material sequenced was ileal tissue. CDR3 loop: CASSINTEAFF. The CDR3 coding sequence is TGTGCCAGCAGCATTAACACTGAAGCTTTCTTT.